What follows is one T cell receptor beta chain and its context. Antigen specificity is unknown. The investigators split CD4+ cells into a CD45RA+ naive subset and a CD45RA-negative memory subset. Clones were read by immunoSEQ multiplex PCR, and TCRdb kept only the in-frame ones, dropping some. The data contain some 2.3 million clones, over 85% of them singletons. V gave up 2 bases and J gave up 6 bases, with 10 bases separating them. This CDR3 has 13 amino acids. Germline CDR1 reads SGHAT; CDR2 reads FQNNGV. The sample belongs to a study of shared clonotypes between healthy human individuals. Study results and limitations: Larger richness was generally estimated for naive than memory subsets. The authors sampled blood alone, and tissue repertoires likely differ.

This TCR was sampled from a man younger than 30 in good health. Some clones in this sample may be carry-over from other donors' samples. What was sequenced was naive CD4+ T cells from PBMCs. Regarding subset: CD45RA+ positively selected. The chain uses TRBV11-2 and TRBJ1-2; D is uncertain. The CDR3 is CASSLFRANGYTF. CDR3 DNA: TGTGCCAGCAGCTTATTTCGTGCCAATGGCTACACCTTC.